A single sample gave rise to the 27 T cell receptor beta chains below, sequenced in a study of blood T cells in healthy people across ages. Using a J-beta primer mix together with a sample-barcoded 5' primer, a second PCR was run for roughly 7 to 12 cycles. MiXCR, applied by TCRdb to the 5' RACE reads, yields one record per CDR3 protein. The sample yields approximately 800,000 distinct CDR3 sequences, 53% seen once. Sequences were obtained from blood. Receptor source: an elderly man in good health.

The chain is built from TRBV2 and TRBJ2-7; a weak D match, TRBD2 (6 bases). The V end was cut by 6 bases, the J end by 5 bases, with 11 bases between. The CDR3 runs 12 residues. Looked up from germline, CDR1 is SNHLY and CDR2 is FYNNEI. CDR3 residues: CASRLGGHEQYF. The CDR3, as DNA: TGTGCCAGCAGACTGGGGGGACACGAGCAGTACTTC. Supplemented by reference TRBV2 and TRBJ2-7, the full variable domain reads EPEVTQTPSHQVTQMGQEVILRCVPISNHLYFYWYRQILGQKVEFLVSFYNNEISEKSEIFDDQFSVERPDGSNFTLKIRSTKLEDSAMYFCASRLGGHEQYFGPGTRLTVT.

There are a few counts of this clonotype. The V gene is TRBV6-1, the J gene TRBJ2-3; 9 bases line up with TRBD1. V gave up 5 bases and J gave up 0 bases; unmatched junction bases: 12. Germline V gives CDR1 MNHNS, CDR2 SASEGT. The CDR3 spans 18 residues. CDR3 region: CASSPSGTGTTSTDTQYF. The CDR3 DNA is TGTGCCAGCAGTCCTTCCGGGACAGGGACAACTAGCACAGATACGCAGTATTTT.

This clonotype was seen a handful of times. The V and J genes are TRBV4-2 and TRBJ2-4; D gene unclear. V lost 0 bases and J lost 5, with 5 bases in between. Germline CDR1 LGHNA, CDR2 YNFKEQ. There are 13 residues in the CDR3. DNA of the CDR3: TGTGCCAGCAGCCAAGATGTTGAAAACATTCAGTACTTC. This encodes CASSQDVENIQYF.

V gene TRBV3-1 combines with J gene TRBJ2-5; 9 bases are a match to TRBD2. TRBJ2-7 explains the end of the DNA better; the J call may be wrong. CDR3 length equals 15 residues. From germline, CDR1 is LGHDT and CDR2 YNNKEL (reference sequence). This chain's CDR3 is CASSPTGLAGYEQYF. CDR3 nucleotide sequence: TGTGCCAGCAGCCCAACAGGGCTAGCGGGATACGAGCAGTACTTC.

V is TRBV24-1 and J is TRBJ1-2; D unresolved. Germline CDR1 is KGHDR and CDR2 is SFDVKD. V gave up 3 bases and J gave up 5 bases, with 12 bases separating them. The CDR3 totals 14 residues. The CDR3 spells CATSDPGGRYGYTF. DNA of the CDR3: TGTGCCACCAGTGATCCGGGAGGCCGATATGGCTACACCTTC.

The rearrangement joins TRBV20-1 to TRBJ2-5, with 7 bases matching TRBD2. The CDR3 loop spans 14 amino acids. The V segment lost 2 bases and the J segment 11 bases; nucleotides outside the gene matches: 14. Germline V gene data show CDR1 as DFQATT and CDR2 as SNEGSKA (reference sequence). The CDR3 bases are TGCAGTGCTAGAAGGGGACTATTAAACAATGAGCAGTACTTC. Encoded protein: CSARRGLLNNEQYF.

A single count supports this clonotype. Possible read error: a much larger clone is one base away. The rearrangement uses TRBV27 and TRBJ2-1; D is uncertain. The DNA end lines up better with TRBJ2-7; the J call may be wrong. This CDR3 has 15 residues. The germline V gene encodes CDR1 MNHEY and CDR2 SMNVEV (reference sequence). The CDR3 protein is CASSLLAGSYNEQYF. CDR3 bases: TGTGCCAGCAGTTTATTGGCAGGCTCCTACAATGAGCAGTACTTC.

In this sample, this clonotype turned up a few times. The chain joins TRBV12-3 or TRBV12-4 to TRBJ2-5; D is ambiguous. Between the trimmed V and J ends, which lost 1 base and 4 bases, there was a span of 7 bases. The CDR3 is made up of 13 amino acids. CDR3 loop: CASSLGALETQYF. In nucleotides, the CDR3 is TGTGCCAGCAGTTTAGGGGCGTTAGAGACCCAGTACTTC.

This clonotype was counted ten times or more. The chain combines TRBV21-1 with TRBJ2-5. TRBV21-1 is tagged as a pseudogene. The CDR3 contains 11 residues. As DNA, the CDR3 is TGTGCCAGCAGGGAACAAGAGACCCAGTACTTC. Translation gives CASREQETQYF.

This rearrangement joins TRBV29-1 to TRBJ2-3; D gene ambiguous. V lost 6 bases, J lost 6 bases, and 7 bases lay in between. From germline, CDR1 is SQVTM and CDR2 ANQGSEA. The CDR3 length is 10 residues. CDR3 protein: CSVDRDTQYF. Here the CDR3 DNA reads TGCAGCGTAGACCGGGATACGCAGTATTTT.

V gene TRBV29-1 combines with J gene TRBJ2-3; 10 nucleotides align to TRBD2. Germline loops: CDR1 SQVTM, CDR2 ANQGSEA. V lost 4 bases to trimming and J lost 4 bases; unmatched junction nucleotides: 8. This CDR3 comprises 15 residues. CDR3 DNA sequence: TGCAGCGTTGGCAGGACTAGCGGTGGCGCAGATACGCAGTATTTT. It is translated as CSVGRTSGGADTQYF.

Here the CDR3 reads CASSERGTGHRDAYF. The CDR3 DNA reads as TGTGCCAGCAGTGAAAGGGGGACAGGGCACAGAGACGCGTATTTT. The rearrangement uses TRBV2 and TRBJ2-3; TRBD1 matches 9 bases. After removal of 2 bases from V and 14 bases from J, the junction contained 14 bases not matched to a gene. Per the germline V gene, CDR1 is SNHLY and CDR2 is FYNNEI. CDR3 length: 15 amino acids.

This sequence joins TRBV14 and TRBJ1-1, with D possibly TRBD1 on 5 matching bases. Trimming shortened V by 4 bases and J by 4 bases, and 16 bases separated the two germline ends. CDR1 is SGHDN, CDR2 FVKESK, per germline. CDR3 length equals 15 residues. CDR3 protein: CASSRTQGGTTEAFF. The DNA of the CDR3 is TGTGCCAGCAGCCGGACACAAGGCGGGACCACTGAAGCTTTCTTT.

This clonotype occurred a few times. The chain joins TRBV29-1 to TRBJ2-1, with D possibly being TRBD2 (5 bases). The V and J ends lost 6 bases and 0 bases respectively, with 15 bases between them. The germline V gene encodes CDR1 SQVTM and CDR2 ANQGSEA. This CDR3 region has 15 residues. CDR3 in amino acids: CSVGQLASSYNEQFF. CDR3 nucleotides: TGCAGCGTAGGTCAGCTAGCTAGCTCCTACAATGAGCAGTTCTTC.

This chain joins TRBV12-3 or TRBV12-4 and TRBJ2-4; no reliable D call. V lost 2 bases to trimming and J lost 4 bases, with 9 bases between them. The CDR3 sequence is 14 residues long. CDR3 nucleotide sequence: TGTGCCAGCAGTTTAAGACATTTTAAAAACATTCAGTACTTC. This encodes CASSLRHFKNIQYF.

The chain combines TRBV6-6 with TRBJ1-2, with D unclear. V shed 6 bases and J shed 5 bases, with 10 bases lying between them. This CDR3 spans 12 amino acids. Germline V gene lookup returns CDR1 MNHNY and CDR2 SVGAGI (reference sequence). The CDR3 DNA reads TGTGCCAGCAGGCCGAGGCTGTATGGCTACACCTTC. Amino acids: CASRPRLYGYTF.

The chain couples TRBV20-1 to TRBJ1-1; 8 positions agree with TRBD1. CDR1 and CDR2 from the germline V gene are DFQATT and SNEGSKA (reference sequence). The CDR3 loop spans 17 amino acids. V was clipped by 6 bases and J by 2 bases; unmatched bases: 17. CDR3: CSAPTLAGGARNTEAFF. The CDR3 DNA sequence: TGCAGTGCGCCGACCCTCGCAGGGGGCGCAAGAAACACTGAAGCTTTCTTT.

This sequence joins TRBV29-1 and TRBJ1-2; D is undetermined. The CDR3 loop spans 13 amino acids. Trimming removed 1 base from V and 2 bases from J, with 8 bases in between. Looked up from germline, CDR1 is SQVTM and CDR2 is ANQGSEA. CDR3 protein: CSVEVPGNYGYTF. The CDR3 region has the DNA TGCAGCGTTGAAGTTCCCGGAAACTATGGCTACACCTTC.

This clonotype was counted a few times. The chain carries TRBV29-1 and TRBJ1-2, with TRBD1 identical over 9 bases. Germline values: CDR1 SQVTM, CDR2 ANQGSEA. CDR3 length: 13 amino acids. Trimming cost V 4 bases and J 8 bases; bases outside gene matches: 8. CDR3 DNA: TGCAGCGTTGCTATAGGACAGGGGTCCGGCTACACCTTC. Translation gives CSVAIGQGSGYTF.

This clonotype was detected a few times. The rearrangement joins TRBV20-1 to TRBJ2-3; the D gene is possibly TRBD2 (6 bases). The CDR3 totals 13 residues. Looked up from germline, CDR1 is DFQATT and CDR2 is SNEGSKA (reference sequence). As DNA, the CDR3 is TGCAGCATCCGGAGCGGGAGCACAGATACGCAGTATTTT. Protein product: CSIRSGSTDTQYF.

The chain links TRBV30 to TRBJ1-2; the D gene is possibly TRBD1 (6 bases). Trimming removed 5 bases at V and 0 bases at J, with 13 bases between. Germline V lookup: CDR1 GTSNPN, CDR2 SVGIG (reference sequence). This CDR3 contains 14 residues. The CDR3 region has the DNA TGTGCCTGGGACCACGGACAGACTAACTATGGCTACACCTTC. It encodes CAWDHGQTNYGYTF.

The rearrangement links TRBV5-5 to TRBJ2-2; D may be TRBD2 (5 bases). Trimming took 4 bases from V and 6 from J, leaving 19 bases between them. Germline lookup yields CDR1 SGHKS and CDR2 YYEKEE (reference sequence). This CDR3 spans 16 amino acids. CDR3 coding DNA: TGTGCCAGCAGCGGACGGACTGGTCCCGGTCCCGGGGAGCTGTTTTTT. The encoded protein is CASSGRTGPGPGELFF.

In this sample, this clonotype turned up a few times. The chain links TRBV11-2 to TRBJ1-1; D gene unclear. V dropped 7 bases and J dropped 4 bases, with 10 bases sitting between them. This CDR3 is 12 amino acids long. Germline values: CDR1 SGHAT, CDR2 FQNNGV. This CDR3 reads CASNHRSTEAFF. DNA of the CDR3: TGTGCCAGCAACCACCGCAGCACTGAAGCTTTCTTT.

The chain recombines TRBV2 with TRBJ2-7; tentative D call: TRBD2 (6 bases). Trimming removed 7 bases at V and 2 bases at J, with 15 bases between. The CDR3 has 14 residues. The germline gives CDR1 SNHLY, CDR2 FYNNEI. The CDR3 reads CASNPASVTYEQYF. DNA for the CDR3: TGTGCCAGCAATCCGGCTAGCGTCACCTACGAGCAGTACTTC. The whole variable domain, remainder taken from reference TRBV2 and TRBJ2-7, is EPEVTQTPSHQVTQMGQEVILRCVPISNHLYFYWYRQILGQKVEFLVSFYNNEISEKSEIFDDQFSVERPDGSNFTLKIRSTKLEDSAMYFCASNPASVTYEQYFGPGTRLTVT.

This clonotype has only one observation. V is TRBV21-1 and J is TRBJ2-3. TRBV21-1 is flagged as a pseudogene. This CDR3 contains 14 residues. The CDR3 DNA reads as TGTGCCAGCAGCAAAGTCGGGTATACAGATACGCAGTATTTT. It specifies CASSKVGYTDTQYF.

The genes are TRBV5-1 and TRBJ2-1; 7 nucleotides match TRBD2. This CDR3 region has 14 residues. Germline CDR1 is SGHRS and CDR2 is YFSETQ. The V and J ends lost 0 bases and 9 bases, in that order; junction bases with no gene match: 6. The CDR3 here is CASSLVARGGEQFF. Written as DNA, the CDR3 is TGCGCCAGCAGCTTGGTGGCACGCGGGGGTGAGCAGTTCTTC.

The rearrangement links TRBV7-2 to TRBJ2-2; 10 bases fit TRBD2. The CDR3 sequence is 15 residues long. Germline V gene lookup returns CDR1 SGHTA and CDR2 FQGNSA. The V segment lost 5 bases and the J segment 1 base; nucleotides outside the gene matches: 1. The CDR3 region has the DNA TGTGCCAGCAGCCGGACTAGCGGGAACACCGGGGAGCTGTTTTTT. Residues: CASSRTSGNTGELFF.